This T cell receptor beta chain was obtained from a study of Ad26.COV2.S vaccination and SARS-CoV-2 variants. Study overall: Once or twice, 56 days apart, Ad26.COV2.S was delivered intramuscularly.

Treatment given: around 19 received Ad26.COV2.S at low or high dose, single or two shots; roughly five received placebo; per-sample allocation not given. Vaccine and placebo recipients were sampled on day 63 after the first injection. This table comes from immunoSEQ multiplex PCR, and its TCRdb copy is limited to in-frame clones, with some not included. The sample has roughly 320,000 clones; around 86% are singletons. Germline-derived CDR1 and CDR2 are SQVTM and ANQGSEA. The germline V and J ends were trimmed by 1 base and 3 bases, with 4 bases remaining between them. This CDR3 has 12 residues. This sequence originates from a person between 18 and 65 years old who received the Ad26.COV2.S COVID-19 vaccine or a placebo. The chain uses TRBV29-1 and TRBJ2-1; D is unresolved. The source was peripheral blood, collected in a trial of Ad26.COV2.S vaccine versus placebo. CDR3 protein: CSVEAFYNEQFF. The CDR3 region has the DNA TGCAGCGTTGAAGCTTTCTACAATGAGCAGTTCTTC.